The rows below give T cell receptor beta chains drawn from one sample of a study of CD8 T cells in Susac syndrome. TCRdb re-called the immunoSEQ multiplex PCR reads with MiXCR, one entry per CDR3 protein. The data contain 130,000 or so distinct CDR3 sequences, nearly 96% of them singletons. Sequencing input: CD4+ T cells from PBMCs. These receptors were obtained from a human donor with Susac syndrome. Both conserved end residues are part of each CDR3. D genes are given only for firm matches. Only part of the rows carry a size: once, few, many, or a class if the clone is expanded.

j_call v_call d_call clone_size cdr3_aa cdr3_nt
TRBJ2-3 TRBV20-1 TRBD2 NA CSARIPRLATDTQYF TGCAGTGCTAGAATCCCTCGACTAGCGACGGATACGCAGTATTTT
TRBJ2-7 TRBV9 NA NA CASSVDPGAREQYF TGTGCCAGCAGCGTAGACCCAGGAGCGCGCGAGCAGTACTTC
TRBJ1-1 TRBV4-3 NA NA CASSHSPGFGDAEAFF TGCGCCAGCAGCCATAGCCCAGGGTTTGGGGACGCTGAAGCTTTCTTT
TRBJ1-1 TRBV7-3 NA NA CASSLTKYTEAFF TGTGCCAGCAGCTTAACGAAATACACTGAAGCTTTCTTT
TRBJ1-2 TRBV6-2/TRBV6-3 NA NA CASSYEAGARGYTF TGTGCCAGCAGTTACGAGGCCGGGGCGCGTGGCTACACCTTC
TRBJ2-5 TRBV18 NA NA CASSHGHEETQYF TGTGCCAGCTCCCACGGACATGAAGAGACCCAGTACTTC
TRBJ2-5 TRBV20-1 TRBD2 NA CSAHRGAGGPSETQYF TGCAGTGCTCACCGCGGCGCGGGAGGGCCCTCCGAGACCCAGTACTTC
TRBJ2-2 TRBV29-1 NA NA CSASGGTGELFF TGCAGCGCTTCTGGAGGGACCGGGGAGCTGTTTTTT
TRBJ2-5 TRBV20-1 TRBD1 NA CSAEGQHQETQYF TGCAGTGCTGAGGGACAGCACCAAGAGACCCAGTACTTC
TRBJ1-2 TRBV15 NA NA CATSRGSDSYGYTF TGTGCCACCAGCAGAGGGAGTGACAGCTATGGCTACACCTTC
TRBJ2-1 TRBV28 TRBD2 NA CASTWTSDRSSEQFF TGTGCCAGCACCTGGACTAGCGATAGATCTAGTGAGCAGTTCTTC
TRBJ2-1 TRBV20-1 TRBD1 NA CSARKGQGGSYNEQFF TGCAGTGCTAGAAAAGGACAGGGGGGCTCCTACAATGAGCAGTTCTTC
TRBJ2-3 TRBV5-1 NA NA CASSSTSPDTQYF TGCGCCAGCAGCTCAACAAGTCCAGATACGCAGTATTTT
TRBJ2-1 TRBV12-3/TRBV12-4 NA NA CASSLTIFNSYNEQFF TGTGCCAGCAGTTTAACCATTTTTAACTCCTACAATGAGCAGTTCTTC
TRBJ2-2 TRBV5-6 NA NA CASSRLGGRANTGELFF TGTGCCAGCAGCCGTTTAGGAGGCAGGGCGAACACCGGGGAGCTGTTTTTT
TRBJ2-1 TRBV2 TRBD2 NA CASSVESGRGEQFF TGTGCCAGCAGTGTGGAAAGCGGGAGGGGTGAGCAGTTCTTC
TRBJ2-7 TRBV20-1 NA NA CSASGANYEQYF TGCAGTGCTAGCGGGGCAAACTACGAGCAGTACTTC
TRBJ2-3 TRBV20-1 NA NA CSGQEGTSTDTQYF TGCAGTGGGCAGGAGGGAACTAGCACAGATACGCAGTATTTT
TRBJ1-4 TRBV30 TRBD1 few CAWSNRGGEKLFF TGTGCCTGGAGTAACAGGGGTGGAGAAAAACTGTTTTTT
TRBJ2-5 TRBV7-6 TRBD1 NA CASSRAGTGEETQYF TGTGCCAGCAGCCGAGCTGGGACAGGGGAAGAGACCCAGTACTTC
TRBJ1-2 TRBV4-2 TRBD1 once CASSREQGNYGYTF TGTGCCAGCAGCCGAGAACAGGGGAACTATGGCTACACCTTC
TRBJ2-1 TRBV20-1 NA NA CSAWSPNEQFF TGCAGTGCGTGGAGCCCCAATGAGCAGTTCTTC
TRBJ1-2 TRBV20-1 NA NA CSARTLGRDYGYTF TGCAGTGCTAGGACGTTGGGGCGGGACTATGGCTACACCTTC
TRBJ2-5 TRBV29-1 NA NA CSVEEPGLRGETQYF TGCAGCGTTGAAGAACCGGGACTTCGGGGAGAGACCCAGTACTTC
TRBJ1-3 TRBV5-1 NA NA CASSLPSSGNTIYF TGCGCCAGCAGCTTACCGAGCTCTGGAAACACCATATATTTT
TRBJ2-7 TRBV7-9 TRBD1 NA CASSSRGGQGSGEQYF TGTGCCAGCAGCTCCCGAGGGGGACAGGGGTCAGGCGAGCAGTACTTC
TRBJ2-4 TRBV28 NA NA CGVKGGGKNIQYF TGTGGCGTCAAGGGAGGAGGGAAAAACATTCAGTACTTC
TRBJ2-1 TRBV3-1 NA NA CASSQGISGYNEQFF TGTGCCAGCAGCCAAGGAATTAGCGGTTACAATGAGCAGTTCTTC
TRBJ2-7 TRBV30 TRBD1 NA CALGQGNYEQYF TGTGCCCTAGGACAGGGAAACTACGAGCAGTACTTC
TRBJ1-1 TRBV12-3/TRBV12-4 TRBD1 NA CASSSGQGTEAFF TGTGCCAGCAGCTCCGGACAGGGTACTGAAGCTTTCTTT